This T cell receptor (beta chain) was identified in a study of low-dose radiotherapy and immunotherapy resistance in tumors. For the study at large: Over 26 weeks, cohort 2 got 1 Gy every two weeks, reaching 13 Gy.

Trimming removed 6 bases from V and 1 base from J, with 16 bases in between. The CDR3 consists of 16 residues. CDR1 and CDR2 from the germline V gene are MNHEY and SMNVEV (reference sequence). A constant-region primer paired with the V-primer adapter amplified TCRs over about 18 PCR cycles. Amplifying the isolated mRNA was done by in vitro transcription. TCRdb processed the reads anew with MiXCR; each CDR3 protein has one entry. Of tens of thousands of distinct CDR3 sequences detected, approximately 31% appear once; the ten largest clones hold 8.2%. Described time point: after trial treatment. Treatment: LDRT plus nivolumab, ipilimumab, low-dose cyclophosphamide and aspirin (RACIN trial). This clonotype was detected ten times or more.

The starting material was PBMCs, obtained after low-dose radiotherapy plus immunotherapy. This receptor was obtained from a male donor with rectosigmoid adenocarcinoma. The rearrangement links TRBV27 to TRBJ1-5; perhaps TRBD1 as D (5 bases). The CDR3 loop is CASRSRQYVSNQPQHF. CDR3 bases: TGTGCCAGCAGGAGTCGACAGTACGTAAGCAATCAGCCCCAGCATTTT.